One and the same sample provided the 21 T cell receptor beta chains below, sequenced in a study of blood T cell repertoires in COVID-19. Method: immunoSEQ multiplex PCR; TCRdb's copy keeps in-frame clones and lacks some. The sample holds around 140,000 clones, 82% seen once. The sample was peripheral blood. These receptors were obtained from a human donor with acute or convalescent COVID-19. The donor label of this sample is uncertain.

This clone has a single count. The J gene is TRBJ2-7, the V gene TRBV9, with 8 positions matching TRBD1. Germline CDR1 is SGDLS and CDR2 is YYNGEE. The CDR3 covers 14 residues. J gave up 3 bases and V 4 bases, and 6 bases lay outside the gene matches. The CDR3 DNA is TGTGCCAGCAGCCCACTACAGGGGGACTACGAGCAGTACTTC. Protein sequence: CASSPLQGDYEQYF.

V and J are TRBV11-1 and TRBJ1-6; TRBD1 matches at 8 bases. This CDR3 region has 15 residues. V dropped 4 bases and J dropped 7; count of bases not matched to a gene: 6. CDR1 is SGHAT, CDR2 FQDESV, per germline (reference sequence). CDR3 coding DNA: TGTGCCAGCAGCTCTCGGACAGGGCCGAATTCACCCCTCCACTTT. Protein sequence: CASSSRTGPNSPLHF.

This clone was seen a handful of times. The rearrangement uses TRBV7-8 and TRBJ1-6; 7 nucleotides agree with TRBD1. CDR1 and CDR2 from the germline V gene are SGHVS and FQNEAQ. The CDR3 spans 14 residues. The ends lost 6 bases at V and 6 bases at J; junction bases unmatched: 5. Here the CDR3 reads CASRPGQVNSPLHF. The CDR3 bases are TGTGCCAGCAGGCCCGGACAGGTTAATTCACCCCTCCACTTT.

This clone was recorded only once. This CDR3 reads CASSLRLINSPLHF. The CDR3 DNA is TGTGCCAGCAGCTTAAGACTCATAAATTCACCCCTCCACTTT. The chain carries TRBV7-2 and TRBJ1-6; D is undetermined. Germline V CDR1 and CDR2: SGHTA, FQGNSA. The length of the CDR3 is 14 residues. The V gene lost 2 bases and the J gene lost 7 bases, with 9 bases spanning the gap. Based on the CDR3 plus reference TRBV7-2 and TRBJ1-6, the full variable domain is GAGVSQSPSNKVTEKGKDVELRCDPISGHTALYWYRQSLGQGLEFLIYFQGNSAPDKSGLPSDRFSAERTGGSVSTLTIQRTQQEDSAVYLCASSLRLINSPLHFGNGTRLTVT.

The chain recombines TRBV5-1 with TRBJ2-7, with 7 nucleotides matching TRBD1. Germline CDR1 SGHRS, CDR2 YFSETQ. This CDR3 is 14 amino acids long. V was pared by 3 bases and J by 5 bases, with 8 bases of the junction left unmatched. The CDR3, as DNA: TGCGCCAGCAGCTCAAGACTCACAGGGGACGAGCAGTACTTC. This codes for CASSSRLTGDEQYF.

V gene TRBV4-2 combines with J gene TRBJ1-1; maybe TRBD1 (5 bases). This CDR3 spans 16 amino acids. Between the trimmed V and J ends, which lost 5 bases and 4 bases, there was a span of 20 bases. CDR1 LGHNA and CDR2 YNFKEQ come from the germline V gene. This chain's CDR3 is CASSITLGGRGTEAFF. CDR3 DNA: TGTGCCAGCAGCATTACGTTGGGGGGACGGGGCACTGAAGCTTTCTTT.

In regard to this clone: Other DNA sequences of this sample code for an identical CDR3. The rearrangement uses TRBV30 and TRBJ1-5, with D uncertain. In germline, CDR1 is GTSNPN, CDR2 SVGIG (reference sequence). The CDR3 totals 13 residues. Between the trimmed V and J ends, which lost 1 base and 0 bases, there was a span of 4 bases. CDR3 bases: TGTGCCTGGAGTGACGGTAGCAATCAGCCCCAGCATTTT. As protein: CAWSDGSNQPQHF.

The chain employs TRBV10-3 and TRBJ1-2; 9 bases align to TRBD1. V lost 10 bases and J lost 4; bases outside the gene matches: 19. Per germline, CDR1 ENHRY and CDR2 SYGVKD. The CDR3 is 17 amino acids. CDR3 in amino acids: CATESGTGKERGYGYTF. In DNA form, the CDR3 reads TGTGCCACCGAATCCGGGACAGGGAAGGAGCGGGGCTATGGCTACACCTTC.

V and J are TRBV15 and TRBJ1-2, with 7 bases aligning to TRBD1. This CDR3 is built from 17 residues. Germline trimming cut 4 bases from V and 0 bases from J; bases unmatched to any gene: 11. The germline V gene encodes CDR1 LNHNV and CDR2 YYDKDF (reference sequence). The CDR3: CATSKGTATLTNYGYTF. The CDR3 nucleotides read TGTGCCACCAGCAAGGGGACAGCGACTCTCACTAACTATGGCTACACCTTC.

This chain joins TRBV6-5 and TRBJ1-2, with 9 bases that match TRBD1. CDR3 length: 14 residues. V was pared by 6 bases and J by 8 bases, with 10 bases of the junction left unmatched. Germline V CDR1 and CDR2: MNHEY, SVGAGI. The CDR3 DNA reads as TGTGCCAGCAGGATACCTGGGACAGGGAGAGGCTACACCTTC. Its translation: CASRIPGTGRGYTF.

DNA for the CDR3: TGTGCCAGCAGCCATCCCGGGGGACAGAAAAACTATGGCTACACCTTC. Translated, it gives CASSHPGGQKNYGYTF. This chain connects TRBV5-8 to TRBJ1-2, with TRBD1 matching over 7 bases. This CDR3 contains 16 residues. J was trimmed by 2 bases and V by 4 bases; bases with no gene match: 11. CDR1 is SGHTS and CDR2 is YDEGEE in the germline V gene. Full variable domain (remainder filled in from reference TRBV5-8 and TRBJ1-2): EAGVTQSPTHLIKTRGQQATLRCSPISGHTSVYWYQQALGLGLQFLLWYDEGEERNRGNFPPRFSGRQFPNYSSELNVNALELEDSALYLCASSHPGGQKNYGYTFGSGTRLTVV.

The chain carries TRBV18 and TRBJ2-1; the D is unclear. CDR3 size: 13 residues. Germline assignment: CDR1 KGHSH and CDR2 LQKENI. The V end was cut by 1 base, the J end by 5 bases, with 6 bases between. The CDR3 reads CASSPLIDNEQFF. The CDR3 nucleotides are TGTGCCAGCTCACCACTAATAGACAATGAGCAGTTCTTC.

V gene TRBV2 combines with J gene TRBJ1-1; D ambiguous. This CDR3 has 14 amino acids. V lost 6 bases to trimming and J lost 0 bases, with 11 bases between them. CDR1 SNHLY and CDR2 FYNNEI come from the germline V gene. The CDR3 DNA is TGTGCCAGCAGCGCAACCGGTTTGAACACTGAAGCTTTCTTT. Residues: CASSATGLNTEAFF.

This clone was detected a few times. This sequence joins TRBV7-9 and TRBJ1-2, with D hard to call. This CDR3 comprises 13 residues. V was shortened by 3 bases and J by 8 bases, with 13 bases between the two germline ends. Germline CDR1 reads SEHNR; CDR2 reads FQNEAQ (reference sequence). The CDR3 coding sequence is TGTGCCAGCAGCTTTTTGGAAAAGGAGGGCTACACCTTC. Translated, it gives CASSFLEKEGYTF.

CDR3 nucleotide sequence: TGTGCCAGCAGTATGACAGGAAACACTGAAGCTTTCTTT. Its protein is CASSMTGNTEAFF. The J gene is TRBJ1-1, the V gene TRBV6-4; maybe TRBD1 (6 bases). Looked up from germline, CDR1 is MRHNA and CDR2 is SNTAGT. V was clipped by 5 bases and J by 2 bases, with 9 bases between them. CDR3 length equals 13 residues.

V gene TRBV2 combines with J gene TRBJ1-3; D ambiguous. V was cut by 5 bases and J by 4 bases, with 12 bases left in between. Germline V gives CDR1 SNHLY, CDR2 FYNNEI. The CDR3 totals 14 residues. DNA for the CDR3: TGTGCCAGCAGTTCAGAAGCGGCAGGAAACACCATATATTTT. Its translation is CASSSEAAGNTIYF.

The chain is built from TRBV4-2 and TRBJ1-5, with D unclear. In germline, CDR1 is LGHNA, CDR2 YNFKEQ. The CDR3 totals 16 residues. V was clipped by 4 bases and J by 2 bases, with 15 bases between them. Here the CDR3 reads CASSPSRGRGNQPQHF. The CDR3 nucleotides are TGTGCCAGCAGCCCATCCCGGGGTAGGGGCAATCAGCCCCAGCATTTT.

This chain joins TRBV1 and TRBJ1-5; no DNA check was done on the table's D call, TRBD1. TRBV1 is designated a pseudogene. This CDR3 region has 16 residues. The DNA of the CDR3 is TGCACCAGCAGCCAACAGGACAGCCCGAGCAATCAGCCCCAGCATTTT. Its translation: CTSSQQDSPSNQPQHF.

The chain links TRBV7-9 to TRBJ2-3; 7 nucleotides line up with TRBD2. Per the germline V gene, CDR1 is SEHNR and CDR2 is FQNEAQ (reference sequence). With 5 bases clipped from V and 4 bases from J, the junction kept 12 bases outside the gene matches. This CDR3 is 16 amino acids long. In nucleotides, the CDR3 is TGTGCCAGCAGCCCCTGGGGGGGGAGGGACGCAGATACGCAGTATTTT. Its protein product is CASSPWGGRDADTQYF. The variable domain in full, with the rest retrieved from reference TRBV7-9 and TRBJ2-3, is DTGVSQNPRHKITKRGQNVTFRCDPISEHNRLYWYRQTLGQGPEFLTYFQNEAQLEKSRLLSDRFSAERPKGSFSTLEIQRTEQGDSAMYLCASSPWGGRDADTQYFGPGTRLTVL.

This clone was picked up one time. The chain couples TRBV19 to TRBJ2-7; D unresolved. The V end lost 3 bases, the J end lost 4 bases, and 10 bases lay between the germline ends. Germline V CDR1 and CDR2: LNHDA, SQIVND (reference sequence). There are 13 residues in the CDR3. As DNA, the CDR3 is TGTGCCAGTAGTATCGGTAGGCGGTACGAGCAGTACTTC. This translates into CASSIGRRYEQYF. Together with reference TRBV19 and TRBJ2-7, the CDR3 gives the full variable domain: DGGITQSPKYLFRKEGQNVTLSCEQNLNHDAMYWYRQDPGQGLRLIYYSQIVNDFQKGDIAEGYSVSREKKESFPLTVTSAQKNPTAFYLCASSIGRRYEQYFGPGTRLTVT.

CDR3 region: CASSSGTYEQYF. Written as DNA, the CDR3 is TGTGCCAGCAGCTCGGGAACCTACGAGCAGTACTTC. This chain joins TRBV2 and TRBJ2-7, with D maybe TRBD2 (5 bases). Trimming left V 6 bases short and J 2 bases short, with 8 bases between. Germline CDR1 and CDR2: SNHLY and FYNNEI. CDR3 length: 12 residues.